This TCR beta chain derives from a study of regulatory T cells in long-lasting Graves disease. Construction of the TCR beta libraries employed iRepertoire HTBI primers in conjunction with Arm-PCR of CDR3 regions. TCRdb analysed the multiplex PCR reads with MiXCR anew, one entry per CDR3 protein. The data contain about half a million distinct CDR3 sequences, about 11% of them singletons. This clonotype was found many times. No antigen is known for it. Study-wide findings and caveats: Patients with persistent disease shared 2,741 public clonotypes, outpacing the roughly 1,000 shared by new patients.

Time point defined: newly diagnosed GD, antithyroid drugs for less than 3 months. From RNA extracted from PBMCs, the TCR library was made. Patients with Graves' disease were diagnosed by American Thyroid Association guidelines. In germline, CDR1 is LNHDA, CDR2 SQIVND (reference sequence). The CDR3 loop spans 13 amino acids. V lost 9 bases, J lost 7 bases, and 5 bases stayed unmatched. The same sample was also studied in work on T cells in Graves' hyperthyroidism and ophthalmopathy. This second study notes: Calling Graves' hyperthyroidism stable meant ophthalmopathy did not progress within 18 months. Orbital computed tomography, thyroid ultrasound, serum thyroxine and TRAb, and clinical symptoms together informed the diagnoses.

Sequences were derived from peripheral blood mononuclear cells (PBMCs), sampled at new diagnosis, from a patient treated with antithyroid drugs. This clonotype was obtained from a woman under 40 with Graves disease. The chain employs TRBV19 and TRBJ2-2, with TRBD1 identical over 10 bases. The CDR3 loop is CASRTGGYGELFF. The CDR3 DNA is TGTGCCAGCCGGACAGGGGGATACGGGGAGCTGTTTTTT.